This T cell receptor beta chain is from a study of vaccination and CD4 T cells after COVID-19. The Oncomine TCR Beta short-read assay sequenced DNA from cultured CD4+ T cells. TCRdb independently ran MiXCR on the PCR reads; one entry per CDR3 protein. The sample carries roughly 15,000 distinct CDR3 sequences, around half recorded once. The CDR3 sequence is 14 residues long. V trimming: 6 bases; J trimming: 5 bases; junction bases outside the gene matches: 7. Germline assignment: CDR1 SNHLY and CDR2 FYNNEI. Regarding treatment: approximately nine-day PBMC culture with coronavirus spike peptide pools or control peptides (ViraFEST assay). ViraFEST used peptide pools to expand antigen-specific T cells before TCR sequencing. Notes on this clonotype: The antigen is undetermined.

Sequenced sample: CD4+ T cells from blood, cultured in vitro. The receptor was derived from a human donor who had recovered from COVID-19. The V and J genes are TRBV2 and TRBJ2-5, with 9 bases matching TRBD2. DNA of the CDR3: TGTGCCAGCAGGGCCGGGACTAGCCGGGAGACCCAGTACTTC. It encodes CASRAGTSRETQYF.